These 4 T cell receptor beta chains were all obtained from the same sample, sequenced in a study of Ad26.COV2.S vaccination and SARS-CoV-2 variants. Clones were read by immunoSEQ multiplex PCR, and TCRdb kept only the in-frame ones, dropping some. The sample consists of a few hundred thousand clones, around 82% of them appearing once. Treatment of the sample: roughly 19 received Ad26.COV2.S at low or high dose, single or two shots; five or six received placebo; per-sample allocation not given. Day 63 following the first vaccine or placebo injection was when the samples were taken. The input for sequencing was peripheral blood, taken in a trial of Ad26.COV2.S vaccine versus placebo. Every receptor here comes from a person between 18 and 65 years old who received the Ad26.COV2.S COVID-19 vaccine or a placebo.

This chain uses TRBV5-1 with TRBJ2-5; D may match TRBD1 or TRBD2 (5 bases each). Germline values: CDR1 SGHRS, CDR2 YFSETQ. CDR3 length: 16 amino acids. V was pared by 0 bases and J by 0 bases, with 12 bases between. The CDR3 DNA is TGCGCCAGCAGCTTGGTGGCAGGGAGTTACCAAGAGACCCAGTACTTC. Encoded protein: CASSLVAGSYQETQYF.

The rearrangement uses TRBV6-2 or TRBV6-3 and TRBJ1-1, with D maybe TRBD1 (6 bases). The CDR3 sequence is 15 residues long. Germline CDR1 reads MNHEY; CDR2 reads SVGEGT. Trimming removed 2 bases at V and 5 bases at J, with 15 bases between. CDR3 DNA sequence: TGTGCCAGCAGTTACGGGGGGGGGCGCCGGACTGAAGCTTTCTTT. As protein: CASSYGGGRRTEAFF.

The rearrangement uses TRBV18 and TRBJ1-2, with D maybe TRBD1 (6 bases). CDR3 size: 15 residues. The germline CDR1 and CDR2 sequences are KGHSH and LQKENI. V was trimmed by 2 bases and J by 5 bases, leaving 15 bases between them. CDR3 loop: CASSPTRGFNYGYTF. Here the CDR3 DNA reads TGTGCCAGCTCACCAACCAGGGGATTTAATTATGGCTACACCTTC.

The chain recombines TRBV4-3 with TRBJ1-6; possible D gene TRBD1, 6 bases. Trimming took off 1 base at V and 9 bases at J, with 13 bases between the two ends. Germline V gene data show CDR1 as LGHNA and CDR2 as YSLEER. The length of the CDR3 is 15 residues. The CDR3 loop is CASSQVGGGSSPLHF. The CDR3 nucleotides are TGCGCCAGCAGCCAAGTAGGGGGAGGGAGTTCACCCCTCCACTTT.